This passage covers 32 T cell receptor beta chains from one sample sequenced in a study of blood T cells in healthy people across ages. PCR was performed a second time for 7 to 11 cycles using a sample-barcoded 5' primer and a J-beta primer mix. TCRdb re-called the 5' RACE reads through MiXCR, storing one row per CDR3 protein. Found here are about 930,000 distinct CDR3 sequences, 29% of them singletons; the top ten hold more than 8.5%. These data also featured in a second study, about T cells of mothers and their children.

What was sequenced was blood. The receptors were sampled from a middle-aged woman in good health.

In this sample, this clonotype turned up a few times. J is TRBJ1-2 and V is TRBV14; D gene ambiguous. Per the germline V gene, CDR1 is SGHDN and CDR2 is FVKESK. V shed 0 bases and J shed 8 bases, with 16 bases lying between them. The CDR3 sequence is 15 residues long. CDR3 in DNA: TGTGCCAGCAGCCAAGATGATAGGCGGAGGGTCGGCTACACCTTC. It encodes CASSQDDRRRVGYTF.

This clonotype was counted only a few times. The rearrangement links TRBV15 to TRBJ1-5; 7 nucleotides align to TRBD1. V shed 0 bases and J 2 bases; nucleotides not matched to a gene: 4. This CDR3 comprises 16 residues. Germline V gene data show CDR1 as LNHNV and CDR2 as YYDKDF (reference sequence). DNA of the CDR3: TGTGCCACCAGCAGAGACATCACAGGGGGCAATCAGCCCCAGCATTTT. This gives the protein CATSRDITGGNQPQHF.

The chain links TRBV20-1 to TRBJ1-5; TRBD1 aligns across 7 bases. The germline CDR1 and CDR2 sequences are DFQATT and SNEGSKA (reference sequence). CDR3 size: 15 residues. V was clipped by 8 bases and J by 2 bases; unmatched bases: 12. In DNA form, the CDR3 reads TGCAGTTCAGGGGCCACAGGGGCAGGCAATCAGCCCCAGCATTTT. It yields the protein CSSGATGAGNQPQHF.

This clonotype was observed many times. The rearrangement links TRBV7-2 to TRBJ2-7; D ambiguous. CDR3 size: 12 residues. The V end lost 5 bases, the J end lost 5 bases, and 10 bases lay between the germline ends. CDR1 SGHTA and CDR2 FQGNSA come from the germline V gene. CDR3 coding DNA: TGTGCCAGCAGCCCCCGACTGAACGAGCAGTACTTC. This translates into CASSPRLNEQYF.

The chain recombines TRBV5-1 with TRBJ2-2; D remains ambiguous. Germline CDR1 and CDR2: SGHRS and YFSETQ. CDR3 length: 17 residues. V was cut by 0 bases and J by 1 base, with 13 bases left in between. CDR3 DNA: TGCGCCAGCAGCTTGGCGGCCCAGGTTCGGAACACCGGGGAGCTGTTTTTT. Amino acids: CASSLAAQVRNTGELFF.

Remarks on this clonotype: A read error may explain this, as a much larger clone is one base away. The chain recombines TRBV28 with TRBJ2-1; D remains unclear. The ends were cut back, 5 bases at V and 13 bases at J, with 18 bases in the middle. The germline CDR1 and CDR2 sequences are MDHEN and SYDVKM. The CDR3 length is 13 residues. CDR3 in amino acids: CASSRISQETQFF. In DNA, the CDR3 is TGTGCCAGCAGTAGGATTTCCCAAGAGACCCAGTTCTTC.

The chain is built from TRBV24-1 and TRBJ1-2, with D maybe TRBD1 (6 bases). Germline V lookup: CDR1 KGHDR, CDR2 SFDVKD. This CDR3 region has 13 residues. V lost 4 bases, J lost 7 bases, and 12 bases lay in between. This CDR3 reads CATSEPGQSGYTF. CDR3 in DNA: TGTGCCACCAGTGAGCCTGGACAGAGTGGCTACACCTTC.

Concerning this clonotype: This sequence may be a read error, since a much larger clone differs from it by one base. V is TRBV20-1 and J is TRBJ2-4; D may be TRBD1 (6 bases). Germline V lookup: CDR1 DFQATT, CDR2 SNEGSKA (reference sequence). V was shortened by 3 bases and J by 8 bases, with 29 bases between the two germline ends. The CDR3 totals 18 residues. The CDR3 here is CSARSGDPFLLGSDIQYF. The CDR3 region has the DNA TGCAGTGCTAGGTCAGGGGACCCCTTTCTGTTGGGCTCGGACATTCAGTACTTC.

The V call is TRBV20-1, the J call TRBJ2-3; D possibly matches TRBD1 or TRBD2 (6 bases each). Trimming took off 3 bases at V and 3 bases at J, with 19 bases between the two ends. CDR1 is DFQATT and CDR2 is SNEGSKA in the germline V gene (reference sequence). This CDR3 has 16 residues. The CDR3 DNA reads TGCAGTGCTAGTTTCGGGGGCCGAGTGCAGACAGATACGCAGTATTTT. Translation: CSASFGGRVQTDTQYF.

This clonotype was seen repeatedly, ten times or more. The chain links TRBV7-2 to TRBJ2-3, with 9 bases that match TRBD2. The CDR3 loop spans 18 amino acids. The ends lost 1 base at V and 0 bases at J; junction bases unmatched: 8. Germline V gene sequence: CDR1 SGHTA, CDR2 FQGNSA. CDR3 amino acids: CASSLGGTSTTSTDTQYF. The CDR3 nucleotides read TGTGCCAGCAGCTTAGGCGGGACTAGCACTACTAGCACAGATACGCAGTATTTT.

A word on this clonotype: The junction differs from germline at one of its ends, possibly a read error. This rearrangement joins TRBV7-9 to TRBJ1-1; 7 nucleotides align to TRBD1. The length of the CDR3 is 14 residues. Germline CDR1 and CDR2: SEHNR and FQNEAQ (reference sequence). CDR3 bases: TGTGTCAGCAGCTTAGACCGACAGGGACGAGTAACTTTCTTT. It yields the protein CVSSLDRQGRVTFF.

This clonotype was seen a handful of times. The chain joins TRBV4-3 to TRBJ2-7, with D perhaps being TRBD1 or TRBD2 (6 bases each). V was cut by 0 bases and J by 5 bases, with 20 bases left in between. Germline-derived CDR1 and CDR2 are LGHNA and YSLEER. The CDR3 sequence is 17 residues long. CDR3 region: CASSQEVRGCGNDEQYF. The CDR3, as DNA: TGCGCCAGCAGCCAAGAAGTGAGGGGGTGCGGGAACGACGAGCAGTACTTC.

About this clonotype itself: The conserved final phenylalanine or tryptophan is absent from the CDR3, which likely points to a read error. It is unclear where the CDR3 begins or ends on the DNA, so no DNA is shown, and the CDR3 is as TCRdb lists it. The rearrangement links TRBV21-1 to TRBJ1-1; TRBD1 is the table's D call and was not checked against the DNA. TRBV21-1 is described as a pseudogene. The CDR3 is made up of 16 amino acids, end residues included. The CDR3 loop is CASSKLGRGADTEAFV.

This clonotype was seen only a few times. The J gene is TRBJ2-3, the V gene TRBV15; no clear D. With 4 bases removed from V and 4 bases from J, the gap between germline ends came to 15 bases. Germline V lookup: CDR1 LNHNV, CDR2 YYDKDF (reference sequence). CDR3 length equals 15 residues. The CDR3 is CATSNRIPLPDTQYF. The DNA of the CDR3 is TGTGCCACCAGCAACCGAATACCATTGCCAGATACGCAGTATTTT.

Many counts were recorded for this clonotype. This chain uses TRBV5-6 with TRBJ2-4; D is perhaps TRBD2 (6 bases). CDR1 and CDR2 from the germline V gene are SGHDT and YYEEEE. Trimming removed 4 bases at V and 10 bases at J, with 21 bases between. The CDR3 is made up of 15 amino acids. The CDR3 DNA follows: TGTGCCAGCAGCGGGCCCCCGGACTCGACTAGTATTCAGTACTTC. Protein sequence: CASSGPPDSTSIQYF.

A remark on this clonotype: Since a much larger clone is just one base distant, this may be a read error. The chain joins TRBV9 to TRBJ2-7; 7 bases line up with TRBD1. This CDR3 contains 15 residues. Germline CDR1 reads SGDLS; CDR2 reads YYNGEE. The junction had 9 bases not matched to a gene; V was cut back by 0 bases and J by 6 bases. The CDR3 loop is CASSVGVTGSGEQYF. DNA for the CDR3: TGTGCCAGCAGCGTAGGAGTGACAGGGTCCGGCGAGCAGTACTTC. The variable domain in full, completed from reference TRBV9 and TRBJ2-7, reads DSGVTQTPKHLITATGQRVTLRCSPRSGDLSVYWYQQSLDQGLQFLIQYYNGEERAKGNILERFSAQQFPDLHSELNLSSLELGDSALYFCASSVGVTGSGEQYFGPGTRLTVT.

On this clonotype itself: This sequence may be a read error, since a much larger clone differs from it by one base. The V call is TRBV20-1, the J call TRBJ2-1; TRBD2 matches at 10 bases. Germline V gene sequence: CDR1 DFQATT, CDR2 SNEGSKA (reference sequence). The CDR3 loop spans 14 amino acids. J lost 6 bases, V lost 0 bases, and 2 bases had no gene match. The CDR3 is CSARDPSGGNEQFF. CDR3 DNA: TGCAGTGCTAGAGATCCTAGCGGGGGCAATGAGCAGTTCTTC.

This clonotype was counted ten times or more. The V and J genes are TRBV7-2 and TRBJ1-2, with D unclear. CDR1 is SGHTA and CDR2 is FQGNSA in the germline V gene. V was trimmed by 1 base and J by 4 bases, leaving 10 bases between them. There are 14 residues in the CDR3. The CDR3 DNA sequence: TGTGCCAGCAGCTTAGTCGACACTTCCTATGGCTACACCTTC. Its protein product is CASSLVDTSYGYTF.

The sample holds a few counts of this clonotype. This chain uses TRBV2 with TRBJ2-5, with a possible D match to TRBD2 (6 bases). V was shortened by 8 bases and J by 1 base, with 11 bases between the two germline ends. The CDR3 sequence is 13 residues long. Germline loops: CDR1 SNHLY, CDR2 FYNNEI. The CDR3 nucleotides read TGTGCCAGCCTCCGGGGGACCCAAGAGACCCAGTACTTC. Translating gives CASLRGTQETQYF.

This clonotype occurred a few times. V usage is TRBV5-1 and J usage is TRBJ2-7; tentatively, D is TRBD2 (5 bases). V was clipped by 0 bases and J by 0 bases, with 22 bases between them. CDR3 length: 19 residues. The germline CDR1 and CDR2 sequences are SGHRS and YFSETQ. The CDR3 DNA reads TGCGCCAGCAGCTTGGCCGGGAATTCTTTCGCGGAAAGCTCCTACGAGCAGTACTTC. Amino acid sequence: CASSLAGNSFAESSYEQYF. Full variable domain (missing parts from reference TRBV5-1 and TRBJ2-7): KAGVTQTPRYLIKTRGQQVTLSCSPISGHRSVSWYQQTPGQGLQFLFEYFSETQRNKGNFPGRFSGRQFSNSRSEMNVSTLELGDSALYLCASSLAGNSFAESSYEQYFGPGTRLTVT.

This clonotype showed up just a few times. The chain carries TRBV4-2 and TRBJ1-5; 7 nucleotides match TRBD1. Germline lookup yields CDR1 LGHNA and CDR2 YNFKEQ. V was clipped by 2 bases and J by 7 bases; unmatched bases: 8. The CDR3 consists of 15 residues. The CDR3 region has the DNA TGTGCCAGCAGCCAACCCGACAGGGACGGGCAGCCCCAGCATTTT. Translating gives CASSQPDRDGQPQHF.

This clonotype has at least ten counts. The V gene is TRBV27, the J gene TRBJ2-7; the D gene is possibly TRBD1 (6 bases). Germline V gene data show CDR1 as MNHEY and CDR2 as SMNVEV (reference sequence). The CDR3 totals 14 residues. V gave up 8 bases and J gave up 5 bases, with 19 bases separating them. CDR3 residues: CASLLGGPWNEQYF. Written as DNA, the CDR3 is TGTGCCAGCCTATTAGGGGGTCCCTGGAACGAGCAGTACTTC.

This chain uses TRBV7-9 with TRBJ1-6; D is ambiguous. The V gene's germline CDR1 is SEHNR and CDR2 FQNEAQ (reference sequence). CDR3 size: 14 residues. V was shortened by 3 bases and J by 7 bases, with 10 bases between the two germline ends. In DNA form, the CDR3 reads TGTGCCAGCAGCTTTGGGCAGCTGAATTCACCCCTCCACTTT. It specifies CASSFGQLNSPLHF.

This clonotype was seen a few times. The chain carries TRBV6-2 or TRBV6-3 and TRBJ2-1; possible D gene TRBD1, 5 bases. The germline V gene encodes CDR1 MNHEY and CDR2 SVGEGT. This CDR3 contains 16 residues. V dropped 6 bases and J dropped 7 bases, with 22 bases sitting between them. This CDR3 reads CASSPTGNRLANEQFF. CDR3 nucleotide sequence: TGTGCCAGCAGCCCGACTGGGAACAGGTTGGCTAATGAGCAGTTCTTC.

The V and J genes are TRBV7-2 and TRBJ2-2, with D unclear. Per germline, CDR1 SGHTA and CDR2 FQGNSA. This CDR3 is 16 amino acids long. Trimming removed 2 bases at V and 3 bases at J, with 13 bases between. The CDR3 here is CASSLYGLRYTGELFF. The DNA of the CDR3 is TGTGCCAGCAGCTTATACGGGTTAAGATACACCGGGGAGCTGTTTTTT.

A note on this clonotype: With a much larger clone just one base away, this may be a read error. The gene calls are TRBV28 and TRBJ2-1, with D hard to call. The germline gives CDR1 MDHEN, CDR2 SYDVKM. Trimming stripped 3 bases from V and 13 bases from J, with 16 bases between. CDR3 length: 13 residues. The CDR3 spells CASSFVGKETQFF. The CDR3 coding sequence is TGTGCCAGCAGTTTCGTGGGGAAAGAGACCCAGTTCTTC.

This clonotype was recorded at least ten times. V usage is TRBV7-9 and J usage is TRBJ2-5; maybe TRBD1 (6 bases). V was clipped by 1 base and J by 5 bases, with 11 bases between them. Germline CDR1 reads SEHNR; CDR2 reads FQNEAQ (reference sequence). This CDR3 comprises 14 residues. CDR3 region: CASSLVQGRETQYF. CDR3 sequence (DNA): TGTGCCAGCAGCTTAGTACAGGGAAGGGAGACCCAGTACTTC. Looking up the rest from reference TRBV7-9 and TRBJ2-5 gives the full variable domain: DTGVSQNPRHKITKRGQNVTFRCDPISEHNRLYWYRQTLGQGPEFLTYFQNEAQLEKSRLLSDRFSAERPKGSFSTLEIQRTEQGDSAMYLCASSLVQGRETQYFGPGTRLLVL.

This clonotype has at least ten counts. The rearrangement uses TRBV7-2 and TRBJ1-2, with D hard to call. Germline V lookup: CDR1 SGHTA, CDR2 FQGNSA. The ends were cut back, 4 bases at V and 2 bases at J, with 5 bases in the middle. The CDR3 has 12 amino acids. The CDR3 loop reads CASSYDNYGYTF. CDR3 nucleotides: TGTGCCAGCAGCTACGACAACTATGGCTACACCTTC.

In its sample, this clonotype was seen a few times. The genes are TRBV7-6 and TRBJ2-3; 7 nucleotides line up with TRBD1. The CDR3 loop spans 13 amino acids. After removal of 4 bases from V and 6 bases from J, the junction contained 4 bases not matched to a gene. Germline CDR1 and CDR2: SGHVS and FNYEAQ. The CDR3 DNA reads TGTGCCAGCAGCTCGAACAGGGGCGATACGCAGTATTTT. Amino acid sequence: CASSSNRGDTQYF.

The CDR3: CASSSSVMAGTTQNTEAFF. Here the CDR3 DNA reads TGCGCCAGCAGCTCCTCCGTGATGGCAGGGACTACACAGAACACTGAAGCTTTCTTT. The chain is built from TRBV5-1 and TRBJ1-1, with D possibly matching TRBD1 (5 bases). V gave up 3 bases and J gave up 1 base, with 25 bases separating them. Germline CDR1 reads SGHRS; CDR2 reads YFSETQ. The CDR3 contains 19 residues. Together with reference TRBV5-1 and TRBJ1-1, the CDR3 gives the full variable domain: KAGVTQTPRYLIKTRGQQVTLSCSPISGHRSVSWYQQTPGQGLQFLFEYFSETQRNKGNFPGRFSGRQFSNSRSEMNVSTLELGDSALYLCASSSSVMAGTTQNTEAFFGQGTRLTVV.

This chain uses TRBV7-8 with TRBJ2-1, with 10 positions matching TRBD2. Per the germline V gene, CDR1 is SGHVS and CDR2 is FQNEAQ. The CDR3 is made up of 17 amino acids. The trim removed 5 bases at V and 7 bases at J, leaving 14 bases unmatched. For the CDR3, the DNA is TGTGCCAGCAGCCGTGACCGAGCGGGGGGGCCGAGGAATGAGCAGTTCTTC. Translating it yields CASSRDRAGGPRNEQFF.

The V gene is TRBV20-1, the J gene TRBJ2-7, with D possibly matching TRBD1 (6 bases). CDR1 is DFQATT, CDR2 SNEGSKA, per germline (reference sequence). This CDR3 spans 15 amino acids. V was shortened by 0 bases and J by 7 bases, with 19 bases between the two germline ends. CDR3 sequence reads: CSARDGTSGHNEQYF. The CDR3 DNA sequence: TGCAGTGCTAGAGATGGGACGTCGGGACACAATGAGCAGTACTTC.